Each of the 5 T cell receptor beta chains below was sequenced from the same sample in a study of CD8 T cells in ankylosing spondylitis. Regarding the study as a whole: Eight or nine highly homologous variants formed a TCR beta motif that appeared characteristic of ankylosing spondylitis blood.

No antigens are known for them. TCRdb processed the 5' RACE reads anew with MiXCR; each CDR3 protein has one entry. The sample lists hundreds of thousands of distinct CDR3 sequences, roughly 27% occurring once. What was sequenced was blood, either unsorted or a sorted T cell fraction (not recorded which). The receptors come from a male donor with ankylosing spondylitis.

This clonotype turned up a few times. The rearrangement links TRBV6-1 to TRBJ1-2, with 10 bases fitting TRBD1. The CDR3 sequence is 16 residues long. CDR1 MNHNS and CDR2 SASEGT come from the germline V gene. V gave up 6 bases and J gave up 2 bases; unmatched junction bases: 9. CDR3 region: CASRRPGTGVNYGYTF. CDR3 sequence (DNA): TGTGCCAGCAGACGTCCCGGGACAGGGGTCAACTATGGCTACACCTTC.

This clonotype has a handful of counts. The chain carries TRBV12-3 or TRBV12-4 and TRBJ1-5, with 9 bases fitting TRBD1. V trimming: 6 bases; J trimming: 7 bases; junction bases outside the gene matches: 7. This CDR3 comprises 14 residues. CDR3 residues: CASRQGARGQPQHF. In DNA, the CDR3 is TGTGCCAGCAGACAGGGGGCGAGAGGCCAGCCCCAGCATTTT.

The genes are TRBV5-1 and TRBJ2-1; 10 positions match TRBD2. The length of the CDR3 is 15 residues. Germline V gene lookup returns CDR1 SGHRS and CDR2 YFSETQ. The ends lost 4 bases at V and 6 bases at J; junction bases unmatched: 7. In nucleotides, the CDR3 is TGCGCCAGCAGCCCGCTAGCGGGAGCAGGCAATGAGCAGTTCTTC. Translating gives CASSPLAGAGNEQFF.

In its sample, this clonotype was seen a few times. V usage is TRBV27 and J usage is TRBJ2-1; D is undetermined. Germline V gives CDR1 MNHEY, CDR2 SMNVEV (reference sequence). V lost 6 bases and J lost 3, with 12 bases in between. The CDR3 contains 14 residues. CDR3 coding DNA: TGTGCCAGCAGCTCAATCCAGAGCTACAATGAGCAGTTCTTC. Its protein product is CASSSIQSYNEQFF.

This clonotype was seen a few times. V and J are TRBV12-3 or TRBV12-4 and TRBJ1-6, with TRBD1 matching 8 bases. The junction had 11 bases not matched to a gene; V was cut back by 6 bases and J by 7 bases. The CDR3 is 16 residues long. CDR3 sequence (DNA): TGTGCCAGCAGCCCATCCCTTGGACAGGGCAATTCACCCCTCCACTTT. It yields the protein CASSPSLGQGNSPLHF.